Each of the 16 T cell receptor beta chains below was sequenced from the same sample in a study of blood T cell repertoires in COVID-19. Sequencing used immunoSEQ multiplex PCR; TCRdb keeps in-frame clones, though not all of them. Seen here are roughly 160,000 clones, approximately 85% observed once, and the top ten hold roughly 1%. Source material: peripheral blood. The receptors here all came from a man aged 35 to 55 with acute or convalescent COVID-19.

The genes are TRBV7-3 and TRBJ2-3, with no clear D. Between the trimmed V and J ends, which lost 5 bases and 2 bases, there was a span of 11 bases. This CDR3 has 14 residues. Germline lookup yields CDR1 SGHTA and CDR2 FQGTGA. CDR3 sequence reads: CASSPTRNTDTQYF. The CDR3 region has the DNA TGTGCCAGCAGCCCTACGAGGAACACAGATACGCAGTATTTT.

J is TRBJ2-7 and V is TRBV14, with 8 bases aligning to TRBD1. V gave up 3 bases and J gave up 2 bases; unmatched junction bases: 3. The CDR3 covers 14 residues. Germline CDR1 SGHDN, CDR2 FVKESK. CDR3 nucleotides: TGTGCCAGCAGCCATCCGGGACAGGCCTACGAGCAGTACTTC. This sequence encodes CASSHPGQAYEQYF.

Here the CDR3 DNA reads TGTGCCAGCAGCTTCCGGGACAGACCTGGAAACACCATATATTTT. Its protein product is CASSFRDRPGNTIYF. J is TRBJ1-3 and V is TRBV7-8; TRBD1 matches at 7 bases. CDR1 and CDR2 from the germline V gene are SGHVS and FQNEAQ. The CDR3 length is 15 residues. The V and J ends lost 3 bases and 2 bases, in that order; junction bases with no gene match: 4.

This clone was picked up a small number of times. The chain employs TRBV9 and TRBJ2-1; 10 bases are a match to TRBD2. Germline CDR1 and CDR2: SGDLS and YYNGEE. V shed 4 bases and J 3 bases; nucleotides not matched to a gene: 7. The CDR3 runs 16 residues. CDR3 loop: CASSPSSGGHYNEQFF. DNA for the CDR3: TGTGCCAGCAGCCCTTCTAGCGGGGGCCACTACAATGAGCAGTTCTTC.

This sequence joins TRBV7-2 and TRBJ2-3; TRBD1 aligns across 8 bases. Losses at the gene ends were 5 bases for V and 6 bases for J; bases not matched to a gene: 7. The CDR3 has 14 residues. The V gene's germline CDR1 is SGHTA and CDR2 FQGNSA. CDR3 bases: TGTGCCAGCAGCCCCGACAGGGGCTCGGATACGCAGTATTTT. Translated: CASSPDRGSDTQYF.

This sequence joins TRBV6-5 and TRBJ1-6, with D unresolved. Looked up from germline, CDR1 is MNHEY and CDR2 is SVGAGI. V gave up 6 bases and J gave up 6 bases, with 9 bases separating them. The CDR3 sequence is 13 residues long. The CDR3 sequence: CASSLQINSPLHF. The CDR3 DNA reads TGTGCCAGCAGCCTACAGATTAATTCACCCCTCCACTTT.

This rearrangement joins TRBV24-1 to TRBJ2-2, with D perhaps TRBD2 (5 bases). This CDR3 is built from 16 residues. V dropped 5 bases and J dropped 3 bases, with 15 bases sitting between them. CDR1 is KGHDR, CDR2 SFDVKD, per germline. CDR3 residues: CATSAGKPGDTGELFF. Written as DNA, the CDR3 is TGTGCCACCAGTGCCGGTAAACCCGGGGACACCGGGGAGCTGTTTTTT.

The V and J genes are TRBV20-1 and TRBJ1-1; D gene uncertain. This CDR3 comprises 11 residues. Germline V lookup: CDR1 DFQATT, CDR2 SNEGSKA (reference sequence). Deletions cut 5 bases from V and 3 bases from J, with 7 bases between. Here the CDR3 reads CSAPLDTEAFF. CDR3 coding DNA: TGCAGTGCTCCCCTAGACACTGAAGCTTTCTTT.

CDR3 residues: CASIRTGDTGELFF. In DNA form, the CDR3 reads TGTGCCAGCATTAGAACAGGGGACACCGGGGAGCTGTTTTTT. This chain links TRBV6-6 with TRBJ2-2, with 7 nucleotides matching TRBD1. CDR3 length: 14 amino acids. Looked up from germline, CDR1 is MNHNY and CDR2 is SVGAGI (reference sequence). J was trimmed by 3 bases and V by 7 bases; bases with no gene match: 5.

The chain carries TRBV18 and TRBJ2-1; 8 nucleotides align to TRBD2. Germline assignment: CDR1 KGHSH and CDR2 LQKENI. The CDR3 extends over 17 amino acids. V trimming: 0 bases; J trimming: 3 bases; junction bases outside the gene matches: 7. The CDR3 DNA is TGTGCCAGCTCACCACCTACCGCGGGGGGCTTCTACAATGAGCAGTTCTTC. Translating gives CASSPPTAGGFYNEQFF.

V is TRBV11-3 and J is TRBJ2-3, with D perhaps matching TRBD2 (5 bases). The CDR3 spans 15 residues. Between the trimmed V and J ends, which lost 1 base and 4 bases, there was a span of 12 bases. Germline V gives CDR1 SGHNT, CDR2 YENEEA. This CDR3 reads CASSLGGLYSDTQYF. The CDR3 bases are TGTGCCAGCAGCTTAGGCGGGCTGTATTCAGATACGCAGTATTTT. The whole variable domain, filled in from reference TRBV11-3 and TRBJ2-3, reads EAGVVQSPRYKIIEKKQPVAFWCNPISGHNTLYWYLQNLGQGPELLIRYENEEAVDDSQLPKDRFSAERLKGVDSTLKIQPAELGDSAVYLCASSLGGLYSDTQYFGPGTRLTVL.

This clone has just one count. The J gene is TRBJ2-1, the V gene TRBV4-3; TRBD2 matches 7 bases. The germline CDR1 and CDR2 sequences are LGHNA and YSLEER. V lost 4 bases, J lost 9 bases, and 15 bases stayed unmatched. CDR3 length equals 16 residues. The CDR3 sequence is CASSRSLGLDSVEQFF. The CDR3 bases are TGCGCCAGCAGCCGATCACTTGGACTAGACTCCGTTGAGCAGTTCTTC.

This clone was counted only a few times. The chain joins TRBV28 to TRBJ1-4; possibly TRBD1 for D (5 bases). CDR1 and CDR2 (germline): MDHEN, SYDVKM. The V gene lost 2 bases and the J gene lost 7 bases, with 23 bases spanning the gap. CDR3 length: 18 amino acids. The CDR3: CASSLIAHGAAPSEKLFF. The CDR3 region has the DNA TGTGCCAGCAGTTTAATAGCCCATGGGGCAGCTCCTAGTGAAAAACTGTTTTTT.

J is TRBJ2-7 and V is TRBV20-1; TRBD1 matches 7 bases. CDR1 is DFQATT, CDR2 SNEGSKA, per germline (reference sequence). The CDR3 runs 11 residues. The CDR3 reads CSGQDSYEQYF. The DNA for the CDR3 is TGCAGCGGACAGGACTCCTACGAGCAGTACTTC.

V gene TRBV6-5 combines with J gene TRBJ1-1, with 7 bases identical to TRBD1. CDR3 size: 14 residues. V gave up 5 bases and J gave up 4 bases; unmatched junction bases: 7. Germline V gives CDR1 MNHEY, CDR2 SVGAGI. CDR3 nucleotide sequence: TGTGCCAGCAGTCGTCAGGGGGACTTCACTGAAGCTTTCTTT. This sequence encodes CASSRQGDFTEAFF.

The chain links TRBV4-1 to TRBJ1-4; D possibly corresponds to TRBD1 (6 bases). The length of the CDR3 is 21 residues. The V and J ends lost 3 bases and 8 bases respectively, with 34 bases between them. CDR1 and CDR2 from the germline V gene are MGHRA and YSYEKL. CDR3: CASSQDLGELGRGGLLEKLFF. The CDR3 DNA reads TGCGCCAGCAGCCAGGATCTTGGGGAGTTGGGCCGAGGGGGTCTACTAGAAAAACTGTTTTTT.